This T cell receptor beta chain was recorded in a study of blood T cell repertoires in COVID-19. Turning to the study itself: Samples representing acute and convalescent COVID-19 were sourced from the United States, Italy and Spain. The cDNA or gDNA used as material had been derived from T cells, B-cell-depleted T cells, or PBMCs.

The V and J ends lost 3 bases and 3 bases respectively, with 12 bases between them. CDR3 length: 14 amino acids. Germline CDR1 and CDR2: GTSNPN and SVGIG (reference sequence). In the original analysis: Reference gene primer amplification gave nucleated cell count estimates. Measured with immunoSEQ multiplex PCR; TCRdb has only the in-frame clones, and not every one. That table supplies the V and J calls and clone size; D and trimming were determined from the DNA. The table has about 190,000 clones, roughly 88% seen once. The rearrangement joins TRBV30 to TRBJ1-3; possible D gene TRBD1, 5 bases. The clonotype originates from a woman aged 25-40 years with acute or convalescent COVID-19. Sequenced input: peripheral blood. Here the CDR3 DNA reads TGTGCCTGGAGCCTGACGGGACTTGGAAACACCATATATTTT. Translated, it gives CAWSLTGLGNTIYF.